Below are 20 T cell receptor beta chains sequenced from a single sample in a study of T cell responses to AZD1222 COVID-19 vaccine. The repertoire was sequenced with immunoSEQ multiplex PCR; TCRdb's copy has only in-frame clones and lacks some. The sample records about 180,000 clones, 70% to 90% being singletons. Sequencing used peripheral blood, obtained 28 days after the second AZD1222 dose. The receptor source for this set is an adult who received the AZD1222 COVID-19 vaccine.

This chain links TRBV25-1 with TRBJ1-5; possible D gene TRBD1, 5 bases. The germline V and J ends were trimmed by 6 bases and 3 bases, with 9 bases remaining between them. The CDR3 covers 13 residues. Germline loops: CDR1 MGHDK, CDR2 SYGVNS. The CDR3, as DNA: TGTGCCAGCAGGGGACTGGACAATCAGCCCCAGCATTTT. This encodes CASRGLDNQPQHF.

The CDR3 sequence: CASSLAGGPGETQYF. In DNA form, the CDR3 reads TGTGCCAGCAGCTTGGCGGGGGGGCCGGGAGAGACCCAGTACTTC. V gene TRBV5-4 combines with J gene TRBJ2-5, with 8 positions matching TRBD2. This CDR3 contains 15 residues. V was clipped by 0 bases and J by 4 bases; unmatched bases: 5. Germline CDR1 SGHNT, CDR2 YYREEE (reference sequence).

In this sample, this clone turned up once. V gene TRBV9 combines with J gene TRBJ1-3; D ambiguous. The CDR3 length is 15 residues. Trimming stripped 0 bases from V and 3 bases from J, with 10 bases between. Germline-derived CDR1 and CDR2 are SGDLS and YYNGEE. CDR3 in amino acids: CASSVAITDGNTIYF. The CDR3 nucleotides read TGTGCCAGCAGCGTAGCGATCACGGATGGAAACACCATATATTTT.

The V gene is TRBV11-2, the J gene TRBJ1-2, with unresolved D. CDR1 is SGHAT and CDR2 is FQNNGV in the germline V gene. V dropped 5 bases and J dropped 3 bases, with 10 bases sitting between them. CDR3 length: 13 amino acids. The CDR3 DNA is TGTGCCAGCAGCACCCGAACGGACTATGGCTACACCTTC. Translation gives CASSTRTDYGYTF.

About this clone itself: Other nucleotide sequences in the sample specify the same CDR3. The rearrangement joins TRBV5-1 to TRBJ2-7, with 9 nucleotides matching TRBD1. V shed 0 bases and J 3 bases; nucleotides not matched to a gene: 1. The CDR3 length is 14 residues. The germline V gene encodes CDR1 SGHRS and CDR2 YFSETQ. This CDR3 is CASSLGQGGYEQYF. The CDR3 DNA is TGCGCCAGCAGCTTGGGACAGGGGGGCTACGAGCAGTACTTC.

The sample holds one count of this clone. This chain connects TRBV9 to TRBJ1-3; D gene unclear. The V end was cut by 0 bases, the J end by 4 bases, with 2 bases between. There are 12 residues in the CDR3. The germline CDR1 and CDR2 sequences are SGDLS and YYNGEE. CDR3 nucleotides: TGTGCCAGCAGCGTAGAGGGAAACACCATATATTTT. Translation: CASSVEGNTIYF.

The gene calls are TRBV7-2 and TRBJ1-5; no clear D. The CDR3 spans 12 residues. Germline values: CDR1 SGHTA, CDR2 FQGNSA. Trimming took off 7 bases at V and 4 bases at J, with 8 bases between the two ends. The chain's CDR3 is CASTVQNQPQHF. The CDR3 nucleotides read TGTGCCAGCACCGTACAGAATCAGCCCCAGCATTTT.

This chain uses TRBV7-2 with TRBJ2-3; D may be TRBD2 (5 bases). CDR1 and CDR2 from the germline V gene are SGHTA and FQGNSA. V was shortened by 2 bases and J by 8 bases, with 17 bases between the two germline ends. This CDR3 has 15 residues. This CDR3 reads CASSLLDAVRGTQYF. CDR3 DNA: TGTGCCAGCAGCTTATTAGACGCCGTACGGGGTACGCAGTATTTT.

This chain joins TRBV28 and TRBJ2-5; maybe TRBD2 (6 bases). Germline assignment: CDR1 MDHEN and CDR2 SYDVKM. The V gene lost 4 bases and the J gene lost 5 bases, with 14 bases spanning the gap. This CDR3 comprises 14 residues. The CDR3 DNA reads TGTGCCAGCAGTTCCCCGGGGAGGTGGGAGACCCAGTACTTC. Translated, it gives CASSSPGRWETQYF.

As for this clone: In the same sample, other DNA sequences code for this CDR3. The chain has TRBV5-1 and TRBJ1-1, with TRBD1 as a possible D gene (5 bases). Germline CDR1 is SGHRS and CDR2 is YFSETQ. The V end was cut by 1 base, the J end by 5 bases, with 9 bases between. The CDR3 has 13 residues. CDR3 sequence reads: CASSLSGGTEAFF. The CDR3 coding sequence is TGCGCCAGCAGCTTGTCGGGGGGTACTGAAGCTTTCTTT.

CDR3: CASRRRPGTGMRNQPQHF. Written as DNA, the CDR3 is TGTGCCAGTAGGAGAAGACCCGGGACAGGGATGCGCAATCAGCCCCAGCATTTT. The V and J genes are TRBV19 and TRBJ1-5; 9 bases agree with TRBD1. Germline V gene sequence: CDR1 LNHDA, CDR2 SQIVND (reference sequence). This CDR3 region has 18 residues. The ends lost 6 bases at V and 2 bases at J; junction bases unmatched: 14. Filled out from reference TRBV19 and TRBJ1-5, the complete variable domain reads DGGITQSPKYLFRKEGQNVTLSCEQNLNHDAMYWYRQDPGQGLRLIYYSQIVNDFQKGDIAEGYSVSREKKESFPLTVTSAQKNPTAFYLCASRRRPGTGMRNQPQHFGDGTRLSIL.

The V gene is TRBV5-4, the J gene TRBJ2-3, with 9 positions matching TRBD2. V gave up 0 bases and J gave up 4 bases; unmatched junction bases: 3. The germline V gene encodes CDR1 SGHNT and CDR2 YYREEE (reference sequence). The CDR3 sequence is 15 residues long. CDR3 nucleotides: TGTGCCAGCAGCTTGGAGCGGGGGGCGGCAGATACGCAGTATTTT. This encodes CASSLERGAADTQYF.

The chain links TRBV19 to TRBJ1-5, with 9 bases fitting TRBD1. V lost 8 bases and J lost 4; bases outside the gene matches: 6. CDR1 and CDR2 from the germline V gene are LNHDA and SQIVND (reference sequence). This CDR3 comprises 14 residues. This chain's CDR3 is CASFRGQGNQPQHF. Here the CDR3 DNA reads TGTGCCAGTTTCCGGGGACAGGGTAATCAGCCCCAGCATTTT.

This chain links TRBV12-5 with TRBJ2-1; TRBD1 aligns across 7 bases. The germline CDR1 and CDR2 sequences are LGHNT and FRNRAP. The ends lost 1 base at V and 4 bases at J; junction bases unmatched: 7. CDR3 size: 16 residues. DNA for the CDR3: TGTGCTAGTGGTTTGGGTCGTGTGGACAGGTACAATGAGCAGTTCTTC. As protein: CASGLGRVDRYNEQFF.

This clone was counted a single time. This rearrangement joins TRBV10-2 to TRBJ2-5; perhaps TRBD2 as D (5 bases). V shed 7 bases and J shed 5 bases, with 14 bases lying between them. Germline V gives CDR1 WSHSY, CDR2 SAAADI. This CDR3 is 13 amino acids long. The DNA of the CDR3 is TGCGCCAGCACTGGACTCTCCACGGAGACCCAGTACTTC. Protein: CASTGLSTETQYF.

The V gene is TRBV7-9, the J gene TRBJ2-5; 8 bases agree with TRBD2. V was clipped by 0 bases and J by 7 bases; unmatched bases: 1. This CDR3 contains 13 residues. The V gene's germline CDR1 is SEHNR and CDR2 FQNEAQ (reference sequence). CDR3 in DNA: TGTGCCAGCAGCTTAGCGGCGGGGGGGACCCAGTACTTC. This codes for CASSLAAGGTQYF.

The gene calls are TRBV24-1 and TRBJ2-1; TRBD1 or TRBD2 may be the D gene (5 bases each). The ends were cut back, 7 bases at V and 6 bases at J, with 12 bases in the middle. CDR3 size: 13 residues. In germline, CDR1 is KGHDR, CDR2 SFDVKD. CDR3 loop: CATRGTGANEQFF. The CDR3 DNA sequence: TGTGCCACCAGGGGGACGGGCGCCAATGAGCAGTTCTTC.

The chain is built from TRBV5-1 and TRBJ2-1; D call uncertain. Trimming pared 9 bases from V and 3 bases from J, leaving 16 bases between. This CDR3 spans 14 amino acids. Per germline, CDR1 SGHRS and CDR2 YFSETQ. In nucleotides, the CDR3 is TGCGCCACCAAAGACACCGAACTCTACAATGAGCAGTTCTTC. It codes for CATKDTELYNEQFF.

This chain connects TRBV7-9 to TRBJ2-3; D perhaps matches TRBD2 (6 bases). Germline V gene lookup returns CDR1 SEHNR and CDR2 FQNEAQ (reference sequence). The CDR3 length is 16 residues. V was cut by 5 bases and J by 4 bases, with 19 bases left in between. CDR3 DNA sequence: TGTGCCAGCAGCCGGGGGACCTTAGGTCCCCCAGATACGCAGTATTTT. Amino acids: CASSRGTLGPPDTQYF.

This chain connects TRBV6-5 to TRBJ2-7; D is undetermined. V lost 5 bases to trimming and J lost 4 bases, with 9 bases between them. CDR1 and CDR2 from the germline V gene are MNHEY and SVGAGI. The CDR3 has 12 residues. The CDR3 bases are TGTGCCAGCAGTCTGAATAAGTACGAGCAGTACTTC. This encodes CASSLNKYEQYF.